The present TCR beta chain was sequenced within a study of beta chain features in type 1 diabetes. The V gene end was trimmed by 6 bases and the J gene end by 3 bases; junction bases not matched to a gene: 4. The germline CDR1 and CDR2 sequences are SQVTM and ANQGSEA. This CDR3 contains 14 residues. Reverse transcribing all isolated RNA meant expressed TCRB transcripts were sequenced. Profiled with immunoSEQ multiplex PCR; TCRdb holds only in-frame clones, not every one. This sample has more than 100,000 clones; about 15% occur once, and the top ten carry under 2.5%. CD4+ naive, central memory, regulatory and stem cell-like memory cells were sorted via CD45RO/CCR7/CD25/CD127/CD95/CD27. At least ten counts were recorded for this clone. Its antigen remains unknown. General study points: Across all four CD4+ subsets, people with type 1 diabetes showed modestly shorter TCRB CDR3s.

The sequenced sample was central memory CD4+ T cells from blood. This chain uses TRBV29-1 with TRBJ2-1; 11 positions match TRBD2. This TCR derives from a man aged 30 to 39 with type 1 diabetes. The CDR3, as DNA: TGCAGCGTCTATGGACTAGCGGGCTACAATGAGCAGTTCTTC. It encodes CSVYGLAGYNEQFF.